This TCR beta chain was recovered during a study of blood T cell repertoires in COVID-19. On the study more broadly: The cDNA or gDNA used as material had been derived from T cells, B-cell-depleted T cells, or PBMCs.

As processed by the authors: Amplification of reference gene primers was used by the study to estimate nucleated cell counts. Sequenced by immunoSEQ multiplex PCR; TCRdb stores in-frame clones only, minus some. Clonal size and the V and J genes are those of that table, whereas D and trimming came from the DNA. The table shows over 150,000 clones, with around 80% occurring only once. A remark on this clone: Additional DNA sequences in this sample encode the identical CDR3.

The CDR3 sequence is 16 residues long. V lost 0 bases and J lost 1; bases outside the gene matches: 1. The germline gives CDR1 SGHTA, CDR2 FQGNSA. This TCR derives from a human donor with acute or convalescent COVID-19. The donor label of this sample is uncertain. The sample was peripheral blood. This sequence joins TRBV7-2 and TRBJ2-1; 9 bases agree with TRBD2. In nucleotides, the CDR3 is TGTGCCAGCAGCTTAGCTAGCGGGGGATCCTACAATGAGCAGTTCTTC. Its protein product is CASSLASGGSYNEQFF.